The 23 T cell receptor beta chains given below trace back to one sample, sequenced in a study of regulatory T cells in long-lasting Graves disease. Time point meaning: persistent/refractory GD, antithyroid drugs over 5 years with positive TRAb. There was RNA extracted from PBMCs, and the TCR library was made from it. In building TCR beta libraries, iRepertoire HTBI primers were used together with Arm-PCR of CDR3 regions. TCRdb reprocessed the multiplex PCR reads with MiXCR, giving one entry per CDR3 protein. The table has more than 650,000 distinct CDR3 sequences, 25% to 30% seen once. The sequenced sample was peripheral blood mononuclear cells (PBMCs), obtained when the disease was refractory, from a patient treated with antithyroid drugs. The source of these receptors is a female donor with Graves disease.

This clonotype was detected a few times. This sequence joins TRBV6-2 or TRBV6-3 and TRBJ2-7, with TRBD2 identical over 9 bases. The CDR3 length is 15 residues. CDR1 is MNHEY and CDR2 is SVGEGT in the germline V gene. The junction had 2 bases not matched to a gene; V was cut back by 0 bases and J by 2 bases. The CDR3 loop is CASSYSAGGPYEQYF. In DNA form, the CDR3 reads TGTGCCAGCAGTTACTCGGCGGGAGGGCCCTACGAGCAGTACTTC.

This clonotype was recorded a few times. J is TRBJ2-7 and V is TRBV6-1, with 10 bases that match TRBD2. Germline lookup yields CDR1 MNHNS and CDR2 SASEGT. CDR3 size: 20 residues. Trimming cost V 6 bases and J 5 bases; bases outside gene matches: 25. The CDR3 DNA is TGTGCCAGCAGGTCAAAAGTTGGCTCGACGCCTAGCGGGAGAGTCCACGAGCAGTACTTC. This gives the protein CASRSKVGSTPSGRVHEQYF.

The chain joins TRBV7-3 to TRBJ2-5; D may be TRBD2 (6 bases). The ends were cut back, 2 bases at V and 5 bases at J, with 15 bases in the middle. This CDR3 is built from 15 residues. Germline values: CDR1 SGHTA, CDR2 FQGTGA. Written as DNA, the CDR3 is TGTGCCAGCAGCTTAGTTGGTGGAGGGTACGAGACCCAGTACTTC. It specifies CASSLVGGGYETQYF.

This clonotype was observed a handful of times. V gene TRBV6-1 combines with J gene TRBJ2-2; 10 nucleotides agree with TRBD2. V lost 6 bases and J lost 8; bases outside the gene matches: 6. There are 14 residues in the CDR3. Per germline, CDR1 MNHNS and CDR2 SASEGT. CDR3: CASRPGLATGELFF. CDR3 sequence (DNA): TGTGCCAGCAGGCCGGGACTAGCGACTGGGGAGCTGTTTTTT.

The chain carries TRBV27 and TRBJ2-2; TRBD1 aligns across 10 bases. Germline V gene data show CDR1 as MNHEY and CDR2 as SMNVEV (reference sequence). The CDR3 covers 16 residues. The trim removed 6 bases at V and 7 bases at J, leaving 11 bases unmatched. CDR3 loop: CASSNRDRGKVGELFF. The CDR3 region has the DNA TGTGCCAGCAGCAACCGGGACAGGGGAAAGGTCGGGGAGCTGTTTTTT.

The chain recombines TRBV12-3 or TRBV12-4 with TRBJ2-3; 8 bases fit TRBD2. This CDR3 comprises 16 residues. The trim removed 5 bases at V and 6 bases at J, leaving 13 bases unmatched. CDR3 loop: CASSHPPLAGGDTQYF. The CDR3 region has the DNA TGTGCCAGCAGTCACCCCCCCCTAGCGGGTGGTGATACGCAGTATTTT.

This clonotype was found a few times. V usage is TRBV29-1 and J usage is TRBJ1-1; tentatively, D is TRBD1 (6 bases). The germline gives CDR1 SQVTM, CDR2 ANQGSEA. This CDR3 is 11 amino acids long. Trimming left V 4 bases short and J 5 bases short, with 8 bases between. Here the CDR3 reads CSVAGTTEAFF. In nucleotides, the CDR3 is TGCAGCGTTGCCGGGACAACTGAAGCTTTCTTT.

The V gene is TRBV28, the J gene TRBJ2-1; 11 bases are a match to TRBD1. The germline gives CDR1 MDHEN, CDR2 SYDVKM. CDR3 length: 13 residues. Trimming at V came to 8 bases and at J to 8 bases, leaving 5 bases not matched to a gene. The CDR3 sequence: CASGTGGGDEQFF. In DNA, the CDR3 is TGTGCCAGCGGGACAGGGGGTGGCGATGAGCAGTTCTTC. The entire variable domain, with the rest obtained from reference TRBV28 and TRBJ2-1, is as follows: DVKVTQSSRYLVKRTGEKVFLECVQDMDHENMFWYRQDPGLGLRLIYFSYDVKMKEKGDIPEGYSVSREKKERFSLILESASTNQTSMYLCASGTGGGDEQFFGPGTRLTVL.

This clonotype was counted once. The chain uses TRBV25-1 and TRBJ2-2; D is ambiguous. The CDR3 has 13 residues. V was cut by 4 bases and J by 4 bases, with 7 bases left in between. Germline CDR1 MGHDK, CDR2 SYGVNS. The CDR3 here is CASSGFVTGELFF. As DNA, the CDR3 is TGTGCCAGCAGTGGATTCGTCACCGGGGAGCTGTTTTTT. Full variable domain (rest looked up from reference TRBV25-1 and TRBJ2-2): EADIYQTPRYLVIGTGKKITLECSQTMGHDKMYWYQQDPGMELHLIHYSYGVNSTEKGDLSSESTVSRIRTEHFPLTLESARPSHTSQYLCASSGFVTGELFFGEGSRLTVL.

In its sample, this clonotype was seen many times. This chain joins TRBV28 and TRBJ2-7; D is unclear. The germline V gene encodes CDR1 MDHEN and CDR2 SYDVKM. The CDR3 loop spans 11 amino acids. Between the trimmed V and J ends, which lost 8 bases and 3 bases, there was a span of 8 bases. The DNA of the CDR3 is TGTGCCAGCGGTGGCAACTACGAGCAGTACTTC. Residues: CASGGNYEQYF. Full variable domain (missing parts from reference TRBV28 and TRBJ2-7): DVKVTQSSRYLVKRTGEKVFLECVQDMDHENMFWYRQDPGLGLRLIYFSYDVKMKEKGDIPEGYSVSREKKERFSLILESASTNQTSMYLCASGGNYEQYFGPGTRLTVT.

This clonotype appeared many times. The V call is TRBV12-5, the J call TRBJ1-1; TRBD1 agrees at 8 bases. Germline assignment: CDR1 LGHNT and CDR2 FRNRAP. With V trimmed by 5 bases and J by 5 bases, 10 bases remained unmatched. The CDR3 totals 15 residues. The CDR3 DNA follows: TGTGCTAGTGGTCAAATTGGACAGGGCGGTACTGAAGCTTTCTTT. It codes for CASGQIGQGGTEAFF.

The chain joins TRBV3-1 to TRBJ1-1, with TRBD1 identical over 8 bases. V was clipped by 4 bases and J by 5 bases; unmatched bases: 6. Per the germline V gene, CDR1 is LGHDT and CDR2 is YNNKEL (reference sequence). This CDR3 has 14 amino acids. DNA for the CDR3: TGTGCCAGCAGCCTGACAGGGGCGTTAACTGAAGCTTTCTTT. Amino acids: CASSLTGALTEAFF.

This rearrangement joins TRBV5-4 to TRBJ2-2, with TRBD2 matching over 10 bases. V was clipped by 2 bases and J by 0 bases; unmatched bases: 7. This CDR3 is 18 amino acids long. Looked up from germline, CDR1 is SGHNT and CDR2 is YYREEE (reference sequence). CDR3 DNA: TGTGCCAGCAGCTTCCGGAGAACTAGCGGGGCGAACACCGGGGAGCTGTTTTTT. Protein sequence: CASSFRRTSGANTGELFF.

This clonotype was seen a handful of times. The chain carries TRBV12-3 or TRBV12-4 and TRBJ1-1, with 9 bases matching TRBD1. There are 16 residues in the CDR3. Trimming cost V 4 bases and J 2 bases; bases outside gene matches: 8. In nucleotides, the CDR3 is TGTGCCAGCAGTTCTGGACAGGGGAAAGGAAACACTGAAGCTTTCTTT. This gives the protein CASSSGQGKGNTEAFF.

V and J are TRBV30 and TRBJ2-5; 9 nucleotides line up with TRBD1. V lost 2 bases to trimming and J lost 14 bases; unmatched junction nucleotides: 12. The CDR3 is made up of 13 amino acids. Germline values: CDR1 GTSNPN, CDR2 SVGIG (reference sequence). The DNA of the CDR3 is TGTGCCTGGAGTCACGGGACAGGGACTCCCAAATACTTC. Amino acids: CAWSHGTGTPKYF.

This clonotype has ten or more counts. The rearrangement links TRBV2 to TRBJ1-1; TRBD1 is a possible D gene (5 bases). Per the germline V gene, CDR1 is SNHLY and CDR2 is FYNNEI. V lost 7 bases and J 3 bases, leaving 6 bases between the germline ends. The CDR3 has 11 amino acids. CDR3 residues: CASKGHTEAFF. The CDR3 nucleotides are TGTGCCAGCAAGGGGCACACTGAAGCTTTCTTT.

This clonotype was seen only a few times. The J gene is TRBJ1-4, the V gene TRBV7-6; no definite D call. Germline V CDR1 and CDR2: SGHVS, FNYEAQ. The CDR3 contains 14 residues. V dropped 2 bases and J dropped 8 bases, with 12 bases sitting between them. The CDR3 here is CASSLRRGGEKLFF. The CDR3 nucleotides are TGTGCCAGCAGCTTAAGACGAGGTGGAGAAAAACTGTTTTTT.

The rearrangement links TRBV6-5 to TRBJ2-2; D is perhaps TRBD1 (7 bases). Trimming stripped 3 bases from V and 6 bases from J, with 14 bases between. CDR1 is MNHEY and CDR2 is SVGAGI in the germline V gene. CDR3 size: 15 residues. The CDR3 DNA sequence: TGTGCCAGCAGTTATAGGCAGGGGGGTGCCGGGGAGCTGTTTTTT. It codes for CASSYRQGGAGELFF.

The chain combines TRBV6-1 with TRBJ2-7; 8 positions match TRBD2. This CDR3 spans 13 amino acids. Trimming took 6 bases from V and 3 from J; bases not matched to a gene: 4. CDR1 MNHNS and CDR2 SASEGT come from the germline V gene. For the CDR3, the DNA is TGTGCCAGCAGAAAGGGACTAGTCTACGAGCAGTACTTC. Protein sequence: CASRKGLVYEQYF.

The rearrangement links TRBV27 to TRBJ1-4; D may be TRBD1 (6 bases). Trimming pared 5 bases from V and 10 bases from J, leaving 14 bases between. The CDR3 spans 13 residues. Germline values: CDR1 MNHEY, CDR2 SMNVEV (reference sequence). The CDR3 DNA sequence: TGTGCCAGCAGTCCCGCCCGGGGGGCAAAACTGTTTTTT. The encoded protein is CASSPARGAKLFF. Full variable domain (missing parts from reference TRBV27 and TRBJ1-4): EAQVTQNPRYLITVTGKKLTVTCSQNMNHEYMSWYRQDPGLGLRQIYYSMNVEVTDKGDVPEGYKVSRKEKRNFPLILESPSPNQTSLYFCASSPARGAKLFFGSGTQLSVL.

This clonotype was seen repeatedly, ten times or more. The chain uses TRBV28 and TRBJ1-2; 7 bases agree with TRBD1. The length of the CDR3 is 15 residues. The germline gives CDR1 MDHEN, CDR2 SYDVKM. The V gene end was trimmed by 6 bases and the J gene end by 3 bases; junction bases not matched to a gene: 10. The CDR3 sequence: CASSDSGQEYYGYTF. In DNA, the CDR3 is TGTGCCAGCAGCGACAGCGGACAGGAATACTATGGCTACACCTTC.

This clonotype was recorded a few times. This chain uses TRBV6-5 with TRBJ1-5; D ambiguous. V was shortened by 2 bases and J by 4 bases, with 6 bases between the two germline ends. This CDR3 has 13 residues. Germline lookup yields CDR1 MNHEY and CDR2 SVGAGI. The CDR3 region is CASSYAFNQPQHF. CDR3 coding DNA: TGTGCCAGCAGTTACGCTTTTAATCAGCCCCAGCATTTT.

The V call is TRBV24-1, the J call TRBJ1-2; 7 bases match TRBD1. Germline V gives CDR1 KGHDR, CDR2 SFDVKD. After removal of 4 bases from V and 8 bases from J, the junction contained 6 bases not matched to a gene. The CDR3 length is 13 residues. CDR3 coding DNA: TGTGCCACCAGTGAGGAGGGGGCGCGCGGCTACACCTTC. It is translated as CATSEEGARGYTF.